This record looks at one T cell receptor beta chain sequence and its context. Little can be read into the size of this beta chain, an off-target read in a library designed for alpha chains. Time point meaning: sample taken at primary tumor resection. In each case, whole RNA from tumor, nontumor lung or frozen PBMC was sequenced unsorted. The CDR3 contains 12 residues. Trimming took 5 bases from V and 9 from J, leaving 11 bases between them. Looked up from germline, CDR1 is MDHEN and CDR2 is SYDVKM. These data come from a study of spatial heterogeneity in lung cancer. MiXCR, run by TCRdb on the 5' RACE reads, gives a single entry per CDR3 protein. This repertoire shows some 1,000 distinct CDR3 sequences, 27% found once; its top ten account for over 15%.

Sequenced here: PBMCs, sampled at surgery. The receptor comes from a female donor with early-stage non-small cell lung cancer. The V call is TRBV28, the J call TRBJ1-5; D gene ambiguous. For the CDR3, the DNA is TGTGCCAGCAGTCCCCCCCGTGGGCCCCAGCATTTT. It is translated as CASSPPRGPQHF.